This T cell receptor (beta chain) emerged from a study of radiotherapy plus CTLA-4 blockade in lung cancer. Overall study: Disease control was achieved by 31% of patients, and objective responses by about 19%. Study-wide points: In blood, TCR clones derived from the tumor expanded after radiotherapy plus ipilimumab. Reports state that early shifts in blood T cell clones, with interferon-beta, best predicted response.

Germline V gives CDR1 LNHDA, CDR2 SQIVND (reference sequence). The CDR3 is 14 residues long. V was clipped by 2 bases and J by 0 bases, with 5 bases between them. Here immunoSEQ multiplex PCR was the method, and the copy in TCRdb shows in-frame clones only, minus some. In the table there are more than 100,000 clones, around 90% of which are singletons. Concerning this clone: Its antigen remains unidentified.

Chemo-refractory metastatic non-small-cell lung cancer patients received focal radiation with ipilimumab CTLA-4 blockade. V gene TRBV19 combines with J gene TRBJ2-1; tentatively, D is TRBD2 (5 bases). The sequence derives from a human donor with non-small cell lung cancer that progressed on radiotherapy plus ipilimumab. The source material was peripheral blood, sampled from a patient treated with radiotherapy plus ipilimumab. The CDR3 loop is CASSIRGSYNEQFF. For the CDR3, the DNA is TGTGCCAGTAGTATACGGGGCTCCTACAATGAGCAGTTCTTC.